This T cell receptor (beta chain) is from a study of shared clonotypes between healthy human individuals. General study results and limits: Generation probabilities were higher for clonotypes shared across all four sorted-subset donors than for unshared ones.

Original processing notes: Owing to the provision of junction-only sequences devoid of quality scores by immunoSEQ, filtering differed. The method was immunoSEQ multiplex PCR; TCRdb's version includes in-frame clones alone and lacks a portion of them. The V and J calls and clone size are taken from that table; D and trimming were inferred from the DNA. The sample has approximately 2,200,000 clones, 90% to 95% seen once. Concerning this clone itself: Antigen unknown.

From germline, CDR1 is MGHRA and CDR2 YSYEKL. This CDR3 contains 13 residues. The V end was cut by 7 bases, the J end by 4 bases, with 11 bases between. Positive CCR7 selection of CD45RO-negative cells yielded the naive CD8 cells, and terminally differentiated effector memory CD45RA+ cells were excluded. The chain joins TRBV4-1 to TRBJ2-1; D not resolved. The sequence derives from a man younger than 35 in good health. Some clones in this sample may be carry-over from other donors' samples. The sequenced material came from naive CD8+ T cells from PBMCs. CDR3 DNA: TGCGCCAGCAAGAGTAGCAGTTACAATGAGCAGTTCTTC. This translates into CASKSSSYNEQFF.